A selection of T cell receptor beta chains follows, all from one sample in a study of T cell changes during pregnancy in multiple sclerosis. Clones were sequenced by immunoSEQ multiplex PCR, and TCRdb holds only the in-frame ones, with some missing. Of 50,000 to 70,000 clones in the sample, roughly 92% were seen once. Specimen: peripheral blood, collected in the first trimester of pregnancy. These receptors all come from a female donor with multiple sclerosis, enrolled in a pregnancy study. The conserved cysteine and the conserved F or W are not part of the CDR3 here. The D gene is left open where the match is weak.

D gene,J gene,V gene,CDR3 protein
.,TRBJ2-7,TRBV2,ASSAQQGGAYEQY
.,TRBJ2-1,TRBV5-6,ASSYSDRTHNEQF
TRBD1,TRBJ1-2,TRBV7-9,ASSLGDSYGYT
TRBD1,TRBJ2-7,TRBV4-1,ASSQDRDRGREQGEQY
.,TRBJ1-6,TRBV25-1,ASSPSVGPNSPLH
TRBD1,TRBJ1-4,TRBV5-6,ASSRKPGQLNEKLF
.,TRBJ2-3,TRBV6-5,ASSYPGGTDTQY
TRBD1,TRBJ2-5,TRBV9,ASSLSVQGGWETQY
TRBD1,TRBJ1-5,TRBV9,ASSATGGGQPQH
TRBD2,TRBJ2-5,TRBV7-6,ASSLELAGVIREAQY
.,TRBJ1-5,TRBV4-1,ASSQDRGQPQH
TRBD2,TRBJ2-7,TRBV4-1,ASSLRRGLASHEQY
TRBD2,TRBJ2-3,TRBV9,ASSGGRDTQY
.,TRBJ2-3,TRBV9,ASSRTSDTQY
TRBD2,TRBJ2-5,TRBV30,AWGPLAAGGETQY
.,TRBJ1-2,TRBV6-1,ASSESRGNGYT
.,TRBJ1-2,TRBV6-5,ASSYGGTSPYGYT